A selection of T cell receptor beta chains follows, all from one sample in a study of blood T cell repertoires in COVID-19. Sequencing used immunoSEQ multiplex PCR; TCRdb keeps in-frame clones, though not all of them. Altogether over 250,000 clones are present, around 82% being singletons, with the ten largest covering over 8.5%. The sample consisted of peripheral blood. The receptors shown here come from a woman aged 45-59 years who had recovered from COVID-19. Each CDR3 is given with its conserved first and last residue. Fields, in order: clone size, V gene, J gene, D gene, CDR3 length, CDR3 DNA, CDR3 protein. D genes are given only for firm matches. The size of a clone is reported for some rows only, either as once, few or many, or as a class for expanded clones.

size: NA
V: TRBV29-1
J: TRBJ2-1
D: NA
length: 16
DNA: TGCAGCGTTGAAGGGTCGGCGGTGAGCTCCTACAATGAGCAGTTCTTC
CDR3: CSVEGSAVSSYNEQFF

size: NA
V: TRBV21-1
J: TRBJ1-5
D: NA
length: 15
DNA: TGTGCCAGCAGCAAAGCGAGGCATTCCAATCAGCCCCAGCATTTT
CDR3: CASSKARHSNQPQHF

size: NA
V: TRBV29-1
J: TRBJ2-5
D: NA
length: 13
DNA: TGCAGCGTTGATGTGACACGAAATCAAATCCAGTACTTC
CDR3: CSVDVTRNQIQYF

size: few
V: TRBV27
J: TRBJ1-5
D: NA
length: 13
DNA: TGTGCCAGCAGTCCCAGTAGCAATCAGCCCCAGCATTTT
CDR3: CASSPSSNQPQHF

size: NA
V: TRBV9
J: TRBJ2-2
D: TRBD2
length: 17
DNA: TGTGCCAGCAGCGTAACTCTAGCGGGGGCAGGCACCGGGGAGCTGTTTTTT
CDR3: CASSVTLAGAGTGELFF

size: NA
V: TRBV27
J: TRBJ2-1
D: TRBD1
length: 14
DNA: TGTGCCAGCAGTTCACAGGGGTACTACAATGAGCAGTTCTTC
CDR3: CASSSQGYYNEQFF

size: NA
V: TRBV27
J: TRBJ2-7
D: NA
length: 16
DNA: TGTGCCAGCAGTTTATTAGGGACAAGCTTCGGGGACGAGCAGTACTTC
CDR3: CASSLLGTSFGDEQYF

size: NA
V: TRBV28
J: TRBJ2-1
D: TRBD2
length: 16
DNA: TGTGCCAGCAGTTTCACTGGGACTAGCGGGGGCTATGAGCAGTTCTTC
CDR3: CASSFTGTSGGYEQFF

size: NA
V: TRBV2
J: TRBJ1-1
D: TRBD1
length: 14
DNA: TGTGCCAGCAGTGAACAGGGGGTGAACACTGAAGCTTTCTTT
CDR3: CASSEQGVNTEAFF

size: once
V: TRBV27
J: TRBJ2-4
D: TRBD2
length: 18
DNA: TGTGCCAGCAGTTCCTACTCGACTAGCGGGAGAGCCAAAAACATTCAGTACTTC
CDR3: CASSSYSTSGRAKNIQYF